These T cell receptor beta chains were read from a single sample in a study of blood T cell repertoires in COVID-19. Assay used: immunoSEQ multiplex PCR; TCRdb lists only in-frame clones, some missing. The table records about 73,000 clones, 82% of them present only once. Material: peripheral blood. The receptors stem from an older woman with acute or convalescent COVID-19. The CDR3 runs from the conserved cysteine through the conserved F or W. D genes are given only for firm matches. The size field is filled for only some rows; it gives once, few, many or a size class.

D gene: -; V gene: TRBV19; J gene: TRBJ1-1; clone size: -; CDR3 DNA: TGTGCCAGTCAAGACCCGGGACTTTACACTGAAGCTTTCTTT; CDR3 protein: CASQDPGLYTEAFF
D gene: -; V gene: TRBV24-1; J gene: TRBJ1-1; clone size: -; CDR3 DNA: TGTGCCACCAGTGATTTCACAGGGCCGGCTTTCTTT; CDR3 protein: CATSDFTGPAFF
D gene: -; V gene: TRBV18; J gene: TRBJ1-2; clone size: -; CDR3 DNA: TGTGCCAGCTCACCAGGGACTAGCCAGGGCTATGGCTACACCTTC; CDR3 protein: CASSPGTSQGYGYTF
D gene: TRBD2; V gene: TRBV4-2; J gene: TRBJ2-7; clone size: -; CDR3 DNA: TGTGCCAGCAGCCACACCGGGACTAGTGGCGAGCAGTACTTC; CDR3 protein: CASSHTGTSGEQYF
D gene: TRBD1; V gene: TRBV12-5; J gene: TRBJ1-1; clone size: -; CDR3 DNA: TGTGCTAGTGGCGCCGGGGACAGTTGGATGAACACTGAAGCTTTCTTT; CDR3 protein: CASGAGDSWMNTEAFF
D gene: -; V gene: TRBV3-1/TRBV3-2; J gene: TRBJ2-3; clone size: -; CDR3 DNA: TGTGCCAGCAGCCATTGGGGAGGAGGGAGCACAGATACGCAGTATTTT; CDR3 protein: CASSHWGGGSTDTQYF
D gene: -; V gene: TRBV7-8; J gene: TRBJ2-1; clone size: once; CDR3 DNA: TGTGCCAGCAAACGAGCTTACGGGGAGCAGTTCTTC; CDR3 protein: CASKRAYGEQFF
D gene: TRBD2; V gene: TRBV4-2; J gene: TRBJ2-3; clone size: -; CDR3 DNA: TGTGCCAGCAGCCAAGATCTAGCGGGGGAGGAGTGGTTCGATACGCAGTATTTT; CDR3 protein: CASSQDLAGEEWFDTQYF
D gene: TRBD2; V gene: TRBV7-8; J gene: TRBJ2-3; clone size: -; CDR3 DNA: TGTGCCAGCAGCCCAAGACTAGCGGGGTCAGATACGCAGTATTTT; CDR3 protein: CASSPRLAGSDTQYF
D gene: -; V gene: TRBV27; J gene: TRBJ1-2; clone size: -; CDR3 DNA: TGTGCCAGCAGTCCCGGGGGAATTAACTATGGCTACACCTTC; CDR3 protein: CASSPGGINYGYTF
D gene: -; V gene: TRBV9; J gene: TRBJ1-1; clone size: -; CDR3 DNA: TGTGCCAGCAGCGTAGCGGGAGGGGACACTGAAGCTTTCTTT; CDR3 protein: CASSVAGGDTEAFF
D gene: TRBD2; V gene: TRBV4-2; J gene: TRBJ2-5; clone size: few; CDR3 DNA: TGTGCCAGCAGCCAAGGGACTAGCGGGGGTGGATCACGAGAGACCCAGTACTTC; CDR3 protein: CASSQGTSGGGSRETQYF
D gene: -; V gene: TRBV28; J gene: TRBJ1-5; clone size: -; CDR3 DNA: TGTGCCAGCAGTTTATCGGTGGTCGGTCAGCCCCAGCATTTT; CDR3 protein: CASSLSVVGQPQHF
D gene: TRBD1; V gene: TRBV3-1/TRBV3-2; J gene: TRBJ2-7; clone size: -; CDR3 DNA: TGTGCCAGCAGCATTCTCCGGGGACAGATCTCCTACGAGCAGTACTTC; CDR3 protein: CASSILRGQISYEQYF
D gene: TRBD1; V gene: TRBV4-1; J gene: TRBJ1-2; clone size: -; CDR3 DNA: TGCGCCAGCAGCCGCGACAGGGGGTCGAATGGCTACACCTTC; CDR3 protein: CASSRDRGSNGYTF
D gene: -; V gene: TRBV30; J gene: TRBJ1-5; clone size: -; CDR3 DNA: TGTGCCTGGAGCGCGGGGGGCAGCAATCAGCCCCAGCATTTT; CDR3 protein: CAWSAGGSNQPQHF
D gene: TRBD2; V gene: TRBV3-1/TRBV3-2; J gene: TRBJ2-7; clone size: -; CDR3 DNA: TGTGCCAGCAGCCAAGATTTCACTAGCGAAACCTACGAGCAGTACTTC; CDR3 protein: CASSQDFTSETYEQYF
D gene: TRBD2; V gene: TRBV3-1/TRBV3-2; J gene: TRBJ2-5; clone size: -; CDR3 DNA: TGTGCCAGCAGCCAAGCCGCATTAGCGGGGGGGCGAAAGACCCAGTACTTC; CDR3 protein: CASSQAALAGGRKTQYF
D gene: -; V gene: TRBV3-1/TRBV3-2; J gene: TRBJ1-1; clone size: few; CDR3 DNA: TGTGCCAGCAGCCAAGATACGGCTGAAGCTTTCTTT; CDR3 protein: CASSQDTAEAFF
D gene: -; V gene: TRBV7-9; J gene: TRBJ2-2; clone size: -; CDR3 DNA: TGTGCCTACTCCGGACTCTCGAACACCGGGGAGCTGTTTTTT; CDR3 protein: CAYSGLSNTGELFF
D gene: TRBD2; V gene: TRBV7-8; J gene: TRBJ2-1; clone size: -; CDR3 DNA: TGTGCCAGCAGCTTAGATGTAGCGGGGGAGTACAATGAGCAGTTCTTC; CDR3 protein: CASSLDVAGEYNEQFF
D gene: TRBD1; V gene: TRBV30; J gene: TRBJ1-2; clone size: -; CDR3 DNA: TGTGCCTGGAACGTTTGGACAGGTGCTAACTATGGCTACACCTTC; CDR3 protein: CAWNVWTGANYGYTF
D gene: -; V gene: TRBV5-1; J gene: TRBJ2-5; clone size: -; CDR3 DNA: TGCGCCAGCAGCTTCGGACAGAACCAAGAGACCCAGTACTTC; CDR3 protein: CASSFGQNQETQYF
D gene: -; V gene: TRBV6-8; J gene: TRBJ1-5; clone size: -; CDR3 DNA: TGTGCCAGCAGCTGGGGAGCTCCGAACAGTGGGGGGGATCAGCCCCAGCATTTT; CDR3 protein: CASSWGAPNSGGDQPQHF
D gene: TRBD1; V gene: TRBV9; J gene: TRBJ2-7; clone size: -; CDR3 DNA: TGTGCCAGCAGCGAGTCAACGGGACAGGGCCACGAGCAGTACTTC; CDR3 protein: CASSESTGQGHEQYF
D gene: TRBD1; V gene: TRBV5-1; J gene: TRBJ2-7; clone size: few; CDR3 DNA: TGCGCCAGCAGCACCGGACAGGGGGCCTACGAGCAGTACTTC; CDR3 protein: CASSTGQGAYEQYF
D gene: TRBD2; V gene: TRBV5-1; J gene: TRBJ2-5; clone size: -; CDR3 DNA: TGCGCCAGCAGCTTGGGACTAGCGGTACAAGAGACCCAGTACTTC; CDR3 protein: CASSLGLAVQETQYF
D gene: TRBD1; V gene: TRBV7-2; J gene: TRBJ1-2; clone size: -; CDR3 DNA: TGTGCCAGCAGCTTAGACTGGCAGGGGGCGAACTATGGCTACACCTTC; CDR3 protein: CASSLDWQGANYGYTF
D gene: -; V gene: TRBV6-5; J gene: TRBJ1-5; clone size: -; CDR3 DNA: TGTGCCAGCAGCCCACTACGTTATAGCAATCAGCCCCAGCATTTT; CDR3 protein: CASSPLRYSNQPQHF
D gene: TRBD1; V gene: TRBV28; J gene: TRBJ1-2; clone size: -; CDR3 DNA: TGTGCCAGCAGCCCGGGGACAGGATGGAACTATGGCTACACCTTC; CDR3 protein: CASSPGTGWNYGYTF
D gene: TRBD1; V gene: TRBV5-6; J gene: TRBJ1-1; clone size: medium-sized; CDR3 DNA: TGTGCCAGCACCGGGGACAGGGGACGCGACACTGAAGCTTTCTTT; CDR3 protein: CASTGDRGRDTEAFF